This is a list of T cell receptor beta chains from one sample in a study of beta chain features in type 1 diabetes. Sequencing was performed with immunoSEQ multiplex PCR; in TCRdb, only in-frame clones are kept and a portion is missing. This table holds more than 300,000 clones, around 8.5% found once. Sequencing was done on a sample of central memory CD4+ T cells from blood. The receptors stem from a young man with type 1 diabetes. CDR3s include the opening cysteine and the closing phenylalanine or tryptophan. The D gene is left open where the match is weak. Only some rows state a clone size, as once, few, many or a class for expanded clones.

>TRBJ2-3|few|-|TRBV9
TGTGCCAGCAGTTACAGCGGAGGCACAGATACGCAGTATTTT
CASSYSGGTDTQYF
>TRBJ2-5|-|TRBD2|TRBV7-8
TGTGCCAGCAGCTCCGATTTTTCCGGCGGGGGGGCCGTGGAGACCCAGTACTTC
CASSSDFSGGGAVETQYF
>TRBJ2-6|many|-|TRBV19
TGTGCCAGTAGTATAGATCCTCTTGCAAGGGCCAACGTCCTGACTTTC
CASSIDPLARANVLTF
>TRBJ2-2|few|TRBD1|TRBV11-2
TGTGCCAGCAAGGGGGGACAGGGGATCACCGGGGAGCTGTTTTTT
CASKGGQGITGELFF
>TRBJ1-5|-|-|TRBV30
TGTGCCTGGAGTGTAGGTGATGATCAGCCCCAGCATTTT
CAWSVGDDQPQHF
>TRBJ1-3|few|-|TRBV5-6
TGTGCCAGCAGCTCCCAACGGATTGTCTCTGGAAACACCATATATTTT
CASSSQRIVSGNTIYF
>TRBJ2-2|-|-|TRBV21-1
TGTGCCAGCAGCTCTAGGACAGGGAACACCGGGGAGCTGTTTTTT
CASSSRTGNTGELFF
>TRBJ1-1|-|-|TRBV7-2
TGTGCCAGCAGCTATGACAGTGGATTTGCCACTGAAGCTTTCTTT
CASSYDSGFATEAFF
>TRBJ2-3|-|TRBD1|TRBV6-5
TGTGCCAGCAGTTACGGCGGAGGGACAGGGTCAGATACGCAGTATTTT
CASSYGGGTGSDTQYF
>TRBJ2-5|-|TRBD2|TRBV9
TGTGCCAGCAGCGCTGGGACTAGCGGGGGGCAAGGGACCCAGTACTTC
CASSAGTSGGQGTQYF
>TRBJ1-6|-|-|TRBV27
TGTGCCAGCAGTCGGGGCGGGACACCGACGGATTCACCCCTCCACTTT
CASSRGGTPTDSPLHF
>TRBJ1-6|-|-|TRBV19
TGTGCCAGTAGTAACCCGGGGGGCTCACCCCTCCACTTT
CASSNPGGSPLHF
>TRBJ1-2|-|-|TRBV7-2
TGTGCCAGCAGCTTTCGTTCTGGAGGGGACTATGGCTACACCTTC
CASSFRSGGDYGYTF
>TRBJ2-7|-|-|TRBV5-1
TGCGCCAGCAGCTTGGTCCAGGGAGAAACCACGACCTACGAGCAGTACTTC
CASSLVQGETTTYEQYF
>TRBJ2-5|-|-|TRBV5-4
TGTGCCAGCAGCTTAGGGACACCGACACGGGAGACCCAGTACTTC
CASSLGTPTRETQYF
>TRBJ2-5|-|-|TRBV7-8
TGTGCCAGCAGCTTAGAGTTTAGGTTCCAAGAGACCCAGTACTTC
CASSLEFRFQETQYF
>TRBJ2-7|few|-|TRBV9
TGTGCCAGCAGCTTCCGGACAGGGAGGGACGAGCAGTACTTC
CASSFRTGRDEQYF
>TRBJ1-5|-|-|TRBV27
TGTGCCAGCAGTACAGGTTATCAGCCCCAGCATTTT
CASSTGYQPQHF
>TRBJ1-5|-|-|TRBV2
TGTGCCAGCAGTGAAGCCCTATCTGCAGGAGCTTATCAGCCCCAGCATTTT
CASSEALSAGAYQPQHF
>TRBJ1-1|-|-|TRBV13
TGTGCCAGCAGCTGGAGGGGGGATGCTTTCTTT
CASSWRGDAFF
>TRBJ1-1|few|-|TRBV4-3
TGCGCCAGCAGCCAAGACGACGGTAAAGCTTTCTTT
CASSQDDGKAFF
>TRBJ1-6|few|-|TRBV6-5
TGTGCCAGCAGGTCCGGAGCGTCACCCCTCCACTTT
CASRSGASPLHF
>TRBJ2-5|-|TRBD1|TRBV6-1
TGTGCCAGCATTTGGGACAGTCAAGAGACCCAGTACTTC
CASIWDSQETQYF
>TRBJ2-1|-|-|TRBV7-6
TGTGCCAGCAGCCCCGGGGGACTTGGCATGGACAATGAGCAGTTCTTC
CASSPGGLGMDNEQFF
>TRBJ2-5|few|TRBD2|TRBV5-1
TGCGCCAGCAGCTTACTAGCGGAGGTTCAAGAGACCCAGTACTTC
CASSLLAEVQETQYF
>TRBJ1-6|-|-|TRBV9
TGTGCCAGCAGCGTAGAAGCCATCTCCTCACCCCTCCACTTT
CASSVEAISSPLHF
>TRBJ2-5|-|-|TRBV7-9
TGTGCCAGCAGCTTGCGGGACCAAGAGACCCAGTACTTC
CASSLRDQETQYF
>TRBJ2-7|once|-|TRBV5-4
TGTGCCAGCAGCTTTGGTGTCTCCGAGCAGTACTTC
CASSFGVSEQYF
>TRBJ1-1|-|-|TRBV6-5
TGTGCCAGCAGATCAGGTCTACAGAACACTGAAGCTTTCTTT
CASRSGLQNTEAFF
>TRBJ1-2|-|-|TRBV7-9
TGTGCCAGCAGCTTAGCAGGGGGCTATGGCTACACCTTC
CASSLAGGYGYTF
>TRBJ2-1|-|-|TRBV5-1
TGCGCCAGCAGCCCACGGGGCAGGGATAGTTGGAATGAGCAGTTCTTC
CASSPRGRDSWNEQFF
>TRBJ1-2|-|TRBD1|TRBV18
TGTGCCAGCTCACCAACCGAGGACAGGTCTCTGGGCTACACCTTC
CASSPTEDRSLGYTF
>TRBJ2-2|few|-|TRBV7-2
TGTGCCAGCAGCACCCCGGGTCACAACACCGGGGAGCTGTTTTTT
CASSTPGHNTGELFF
>TRBJ1-1|few|-|TRBV6-5
TGTGCCAGCAGTGATGGAGCAGGGAGTGGTGAAGCTTTCTTT
CASSDGAGSGEAFF
>TRBJ1-2|few|TRBD1|TRBV23-1
TGCGCCAGCAGCGGACAGGTACAATCCTATGGCTACACCTTC
CASSGQVQSYGYTF
>TRBJ2-2|-|TRBD1|TRBV5-1
TGCGCCAGCAGCTTGGAGGGACAGGGGATAACCGGGGAGCTGTTTTTT
CASSLEGQGITGELFF
>TRBJ2-3|-|-|TRBV28
TGTGCCAGCAGCCGAGGACAGTTCGGCACAGATACGCAGTATTTT
CASSRGQFGTDTQYF
>TRBJ2-1|-|TRBD2|TRBV7-9
TGTGCCAGCAGCTTTCTGGCGGGGGGGCGTTATGAGCAGTTCTTC
CASSFLAGGRYEQFF
>TRBJ1-2|few|TRBD1|TRBV13
TGTGCCAGCAGCCACGGGACAGGGGCCCCCTATGGCTACACCTTC
CASSHGTGAPYGYTF
>TRBJ2-1|many|-|TRBV7-6
TGTGCCAGCAGCTTAGAAAGGGGGATTGAGCAGTTCTTC
CASSLERGIEQFF
>TRBJ2-3|-|-|TRBV29-1
TGCAGCGTCCGGGAGTCCGGGGCAGATACGCAGTATTTT
CSVRESGADTQYF
>TRBJ1-1|-|-|TRBV19
TGTGCCGGGGGGGCGGTGAACACTGAAGCTTTCTTT
CAGGAVNTEAFF
>TRBJ2-3|many|TRBD2|TRBV18
TGTGCCAGCTCACCTCCTAGCGGGGGGAGCACAGATACGCAGTATTTT
CASSPPSGGSTDTQYF
>TRBJ2-3|many|-|TRBV2
TGTGCCAGCAGTGAAGCCGGGACAGATACGCAGTATTTT
CASSEAGTDTQYF